This entry lists 4 T cell receptor beta chains sequenced from one sample in a study of blood T cell repertoires in COVID-19. The method was immunoSEQ multiplex PCR; TCRdb's version includes in-frame clones alone and lacks a portion of them. The data hold under 150,000 clones, with about 90% observed a single time. Sequencing was carried out using peripheral blood. All receptors derive from a man aged 45-65 years with active or convalescent COVID-19.

This clone appeared once. This rearrangement joins TRBV23-1 to TRBJ2-4; TRBD2 might be the D (6 bases). TRBV23-1 qualifies as an ORF whose function is uncertain. Trimming shortened V by 0 bases and J by 1 base, and 10 bases separated the two germline ends. This CDR3 has 16 residues. The CDR3 bases are TGCGCCAGCAGTCAATCAGGAGGGGCGGCCAAAAACATTCAGTACTTC. Its translation is CASSQSGGAAKNIQYF.

This clone showed up just a few times. CDR3 DNA: TGTGCCAGCAGTGACGTTTTCGAAAAACTGTTTTTT. Translated, it gives CASSDVFEKLFF. This chain links TRBV25-1 with TRBJ1-4; D is undetermined. Deletions cut 3 bases from V and 8 bases from J, with 7 bases between. Germline assignment: CDR1 MGHDK and CDR2 SYGVNS. There are 12 residues in the CDR3. The complete variable domain, with remaining parts taken from reference TRBV25-1 and TRBJ1-4, reads EADIYQTPRYLVIGTGKKITLECSQTMGHDKMYWYQQDPGMELHLIHYSYGVNSTEKGDLSSESTVSRIRTEHFPLTLESARPSHTSQYLCASSDVFEKLFFGSGTQLSVL.

The CDR3 nucleotides read TGTGCCAGCAATCGCCGGCGAGGGGGCAGTAATGAAAAACTGTTTTTT. It is translated as CASNRRRGGSNEKLFF. The chain recombines TRBV7-9 with TRBJ1-4; 7 bases match TRBD1. The V gene end was trimmed by 7 bases and the J gene end by 4 bases; junction bases not matched to a gene: 12. Germline V gene lookup returns CDR1 SEHNR and CDR2 FQNEAQ (reference sequence). This CDR3 has 16 residues.

This clone showed up just once. V gene TRBV6-2 or TRBV6-3 combines with J gene TRBJ1-2; unclear D gene. Germline values: CDR1 MNHEY, CDR2 SVGEGT. V was shortened by 4 bases and J by 3 bases, with 21 bases between the two germline ends. The CDR3 loop spans 17 amino acids. Here the CDR3 reads CASSLLQRLSGDYGYTF. The CDR3 nucleotides are TGTGCCAGCAGTTTGCTCCAACGCCTATCCGGAGACTATGGCTACACCTTC.